The clone carrying this TCR beta chain occurred a few times. The data were obtained in a study of T-cell reconstitution after alpha-beta-depleted transplantation in children. For TCRbeta, the library was prepared with unique molecular identifiers. TCRdb independently ran MiXCR on the PCR reads; one entry per CDR3 protein. The sample holds some 500,000 distinct CDR3 sequences, around 16% seen once. The germline CDR1 and CDR2 sequences are SGHDN and FVKESK. V was cut by 1 base and J by 9 bases, with 13 bases left in between. There are 13 residues in the CDR3. The chain joins TRBV14 to TRBJ2-7; D uncertain. Sequencing used PBMCs from the stem cell graft donor, obtained from the stem cell graft. The TCR originated in a human donor who donated a stem cell graft to a child with acute lymphoblastic leukemia. This chain's CDR3 is CASSQGASRRQYF. CDR3 nucleotides: TGTGCCAGCAGCCAAGGAGCTAGTCGACGGCAGTACTTC.